The sequence of this T cell receptor (beta chain) was determined in a study of T cell changes during pregnancy in multiple sclerosis (dated by TCRdb to the late 2010s). As for the study more broadly: The study looked at changes in the T cell repertoire across pregnancy in women with multiple sclerosis.

Library preparation was by the immunoSEQ multiplex PCR assay. TCRdb limited this immuneACCESS table to in-frame rearrangements with V and J called. A share of clones is missing; checked studies link under half to unresolved V genes, and the rest is unexplained. This sample gives 60,000 to 95,000 clones in total; around nine tenths of them show up just once. The leading ten clones occupy 0.35% to 0.45% of the sample. This clone appeared a single time. Its antigen remains undetermined. No quality values exist for individual bases; no much larger clone is one base distant. The CDR3 has 15 amino acids, counting the end cysteine and phenylalanine. Only the CDR3 region is kept as DNA, spanning 45 bases read in frame from base 1. V is shortened by 2 bases, J by 7 bases, and the region joining them spans 16 bases. The germline V gene yields SGDLS for CDR1 and YYNGEE for CDR2.

Here the sequenced sample was CD4+ T cells from peripheral blood mononuclear cells, taken before pregnancy. The clonotype was recovered from a female donor with multiple sclerosis, enrolled in a pregnancy study. The chain was built from TRBV9 and TRBJ2-1; TRBD1 could be the D gene, as 5 bases match. The CDR3 amino acid sequence is: CASSVTGISGNEQFF. In nucleotide form, the sequence is TGTGCCAGCAGCGTTACAGGCATCTCGGGTAATGAGCAGTTCTTC.